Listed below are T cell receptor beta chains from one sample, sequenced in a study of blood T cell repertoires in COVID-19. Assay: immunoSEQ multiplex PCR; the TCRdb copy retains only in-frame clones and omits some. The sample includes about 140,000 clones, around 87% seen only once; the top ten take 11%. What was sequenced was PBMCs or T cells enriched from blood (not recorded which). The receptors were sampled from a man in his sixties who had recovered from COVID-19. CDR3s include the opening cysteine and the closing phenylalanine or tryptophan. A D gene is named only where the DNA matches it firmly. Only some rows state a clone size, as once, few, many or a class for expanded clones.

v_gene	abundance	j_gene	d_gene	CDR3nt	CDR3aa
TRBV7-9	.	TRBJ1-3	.	TGTGCCAGCAGCTTCGGGGGTGGAAACACCATATATTTT	CASSFGGGNTIYF
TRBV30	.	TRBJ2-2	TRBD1	TGTGCCTGGAGTGGACAGGGCCCCGGGGAGCTGTTTTTT	CAWSGQGPGELFF
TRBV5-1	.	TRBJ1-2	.	TGCGCCAGCAGCTTGTCAGCTAACTATGGCTACACCTTC	CASSLSANYGYTF
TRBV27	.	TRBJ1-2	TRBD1	TGTGCCAGCAGTGGAACAGGGGCTGGTGGCTACACCTTC	CASSGTGAGGYTF
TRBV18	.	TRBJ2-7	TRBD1	TGTGCCAGCTCACCCGGGACAGGTACGGTGCAGTACTTC	CASSPGTGTVQYF
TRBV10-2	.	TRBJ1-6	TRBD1	TGCGCCAGCCTTGACAGGGGGCAATCACCCCTCCACTTT	CASLDRGQSPLHF
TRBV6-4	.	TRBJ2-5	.	TGTGCCAGCAGTGAGTCGCAGGGGGAGACCCAGTACTTC	CASSESQGETQYF
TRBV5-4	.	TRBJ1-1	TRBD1	TGTGCCAGCAGCTTACAGGGGGCGAGTAACACTGAAGCTTTCTTT	CASSLQGASNTEAFF
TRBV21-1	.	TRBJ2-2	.	TGTGCCAGCAGCACAGTGACAGACACCGGGGAGCTGTTTTTT	CASSTVTDTGELFF
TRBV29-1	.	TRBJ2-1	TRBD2	TGCAGCGTTGATCTAGCGGACAATGAGCAGTTCTTC	CSVDLADNEQFF
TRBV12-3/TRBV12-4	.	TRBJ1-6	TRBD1	TGTGCCAGCAGTACAACAGGGGAATCACCCCTCCACTTT	CASSTTGESPLHF
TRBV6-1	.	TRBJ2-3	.	TGTGCCAGCAGTCAAGCTGTCGGTGCAGATACGCAGTATTTT	CASSQAVGADTQYF
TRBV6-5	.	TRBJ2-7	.	TGTGCCAGCAGCCGCGGACCTACAGGCTACGAGCAGTACTTC	CASSRGPTGYEQYF
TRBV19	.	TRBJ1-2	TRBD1	TGTGCCAGTAGTGATGGGGACAGATCCGAGGCGGGCTACACCTTC	CASSDGDRSEAGYTF
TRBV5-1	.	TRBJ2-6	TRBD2	TGCGCCAGCAGCTTGAGCGGGGACTCTGGGGCCAACGTCCTGACTTTC	CASSLSGDSGANVLTF
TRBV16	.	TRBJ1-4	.	TGTGCCAGCAGAGTAGACAGAAACGAAAATGAAAAACTGTTTTTT	CASRVDRNENEKLFF
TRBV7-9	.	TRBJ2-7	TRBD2	TGTGCCAGCAGCCCGACTAGCGGGAGCAACGAGCAGTACTTC	CASSPTSGSNEQYF
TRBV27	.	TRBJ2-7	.	TGTGCCAGCAGTGATCTAGCAGCAAGATACGAGCAGTACTTC	CASSDLAARYEQYF
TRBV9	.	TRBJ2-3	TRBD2	TGTGCCAGCAGCGTAGAGGGCGGGGGGCGCACAGATACGCAGTATTTT	CASSVEGGGRTDTQYF
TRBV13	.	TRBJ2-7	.	TGTGCCAGCAGCTTACAACAGGGAGTGGAGCAGTACTTC	CASSLQQGVEQYF
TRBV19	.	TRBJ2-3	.	TGTGCCAGTAGTAGGACAGCACTGAGCACAGATACGCAGTATTTT	CASSRTALSTDTQYF
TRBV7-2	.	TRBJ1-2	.	TGTGCCAGCAGCTCGGACAGAATTAACTATGGCTACACCTTC	CASSSDRINYGYTF
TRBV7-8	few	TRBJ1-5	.	TGTGCCAGCAGCTTATCTATTTCGGGGGGGGCATCATATAGCAATCAGCCCCAGCATTTT	CASSLSISGGASYSNQPQHF
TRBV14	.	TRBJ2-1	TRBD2	TGTGCCAGCAGCCAACTAAGCGGGGGGGCCGTCAATGAGCAGTTCTTC	CASSQLSGGAVNEQFF
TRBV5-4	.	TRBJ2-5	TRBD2	TGTGCCAGCAGCACACATAGCGGGGGTGGGACCCAGTACTTC	CASSTHSGGGTQYF
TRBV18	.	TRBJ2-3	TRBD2	TGTGCCAGCTCACCCCTTAGGGCTAGCGGGAGTACAGATACGCAGTATTTT	CASSPLRASGSTDTQYF
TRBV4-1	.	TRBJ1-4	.	TGCGCCAGCAGCTATCGTATTGGAGAAAATGAAAAACTGTTTTTT	CASSYRIGENEKLFF
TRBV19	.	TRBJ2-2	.	TGTGCCAGTAGTATCCCGGCCGGGGAGCTGTTTTTT	CASSIPAGELFF
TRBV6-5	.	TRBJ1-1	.	TGTGCCAGCAGTCCGGGAGGGCGGAACACTGAAGCTTTCTTT	CASSPGGRNTEAFF
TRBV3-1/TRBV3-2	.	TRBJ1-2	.	TGTGCCAGCAGCCAGTCAGGGAGCTACACCTTC	CASSQSGSYTF
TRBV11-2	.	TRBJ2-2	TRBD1	TGTGCCAGCAGCTTCGGGACAGGACACACCGGGGAGCTGTTTTTT	CASSFGTGHTGELFF
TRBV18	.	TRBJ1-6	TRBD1	TGTGCCAGCTCACGGGACAGGCTTGGTTCACCCCTCCACTTT	CASSRDRLGSPLHF
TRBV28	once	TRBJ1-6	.	TGTGCCAGCAGTTTATTTAAGAAAGCCGGTCGTGTGTCAAATTCACCCCTCCACTTT	CASSLFKKAGRVSNSPLHF
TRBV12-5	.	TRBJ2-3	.	TGTGCTAGTGGCCGGAACCGAGGGGGGGCCGCCACAGATACGCAGTATTTT	CASGRNRGGAATDTQYF
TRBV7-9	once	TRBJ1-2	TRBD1	TGTGCCAGCACCACAGGGGGGCCTAAGGGCTACACCTTC	CASTTGGPKGYTF
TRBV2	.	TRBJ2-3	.	TGTGCCAGCCACACAGATACGCAGTATTTT	CASHTDTQYF
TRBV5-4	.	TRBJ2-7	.	TGTGCCAGCAGCTTGGGTTCAGGGGTCTCCTACGAGCAGTACTTC	CASSLGSGVSYEQYF
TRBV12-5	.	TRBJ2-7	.	TGTGCTAGTGGTTTGGCTCCCAGGGACGAGCAGTACTTC	CASGLAPRDEQYF
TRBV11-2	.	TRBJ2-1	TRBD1	TGTGCCAGCAGTTTAACCGGGACAGGGAGGGGGAATGAGCAGTTCTTC	CASSLTGTGRGNEQFF
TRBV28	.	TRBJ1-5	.	TGTGCCAGCAGTCCGCCGACAGGTTATAGCAATCAGCCCCAGCATTTT	CASSPPTGYSNQPQHF
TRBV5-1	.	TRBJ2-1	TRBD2	TGCGCCAGCAGCTCATCCGGGACTAGCGGGGCGAGCTCCTACAATGAGCAGTTCTTC	CASSSSGTSGASSYNEQFF
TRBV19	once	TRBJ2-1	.	TGTGCCAGTAGTGGGGCCCGGTACAATGAGCAGTTCTTC	CASSGARYNEQFF
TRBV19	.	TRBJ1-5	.	TGTGCCAGTAGTTGGACAGTTAGCAATCAGCCCCAGCATTTT	CASSWTVSNQPQHF
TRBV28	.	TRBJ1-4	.	TGTGCCAGCAGTTCCAGGACAGTGGGGGATAATGAAAAACTGTTTTTT	CASSSRTVGDNEKLFF
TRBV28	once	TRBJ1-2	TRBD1	TGTGCCAGCAGTTTACGACAGGGTTGGAGCTACACCTTC	CASSLRQGWSYTF
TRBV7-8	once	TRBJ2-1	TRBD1	TGTGCCAGCAGGCAAAGGGGGCGCGGTGAGCAGTTCTTC	CASRQRGRGEQFF
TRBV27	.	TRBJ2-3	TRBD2	TGTGCCAGCAAGGAACTAGCGGTGAGCACAGATACGCAGTATTTT	CASKELAVSTDTQYF
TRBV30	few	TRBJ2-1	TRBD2	TGTGCCTGGAAAGCGGGAGGGTTATACAATGAGCAGTTCTTC	CAWKAGGLYNEQFF
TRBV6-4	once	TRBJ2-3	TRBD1	TGTGCCAGCAGTAAGACAGGGGCCAGCACAGATACGCAGTATTTT	CASSKTGASTDTQYF
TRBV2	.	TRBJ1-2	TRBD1	TGTGCCAGCAGTGAATTAGGGACAGTCATCTATGGCTACACCTTC	CASSELGTVIYGYTF
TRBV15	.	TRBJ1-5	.	TGTGCCACCAGCAGAGATCGGGACGGGACTAATCAGCCCCAGCATTTT	CATSRDRDGTNQPQHF
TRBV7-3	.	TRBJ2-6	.	TGTGCCAGCAGCTCACGAGGGGGATCTGGGGCCAACGTCCTGACTTTC	CASSSRGGSGANVLTF
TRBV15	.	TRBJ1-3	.	TGTGCCACCAGCAATTCCGGGGGGGGGCGACGACCTCGATCTGGAAACACCATATATTTT	CATSNSGGGRRPRSGNTIYF
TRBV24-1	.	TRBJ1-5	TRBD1	TGTGCCACCAGCCAAACGGGACAGGGGAGCAATCAGCCCCAGCATTTT	CATSQTGQGSNQPQHF
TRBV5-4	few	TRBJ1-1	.	TGTGCCAGCAGCTTTCGGGGGGTTGGGACTGAAGCTTTCTTT	CASSFRGVGTEAFF